The entry that follows covers one T cell receptor beta chain sequence. Trimming removed 4 bases from V and 0 bases from J, with 10 bases in between. The germline V gene has CDR1 MGHRA and CDR2 YSYEKL. The CDR3 contains 15 residues. This sample is part of a study of blood T cell repertoires in COVID-19. The table came from immunoSEQ multiplex PCR; TCRdb's copy has only in-frame clones and leaves some out. The data show some 300,000 clones, over 75% seen once. Researchers sorted participants into cohorts using their self-reported clinical history. This chain connects TRBV4-1 to TRBJ2-1; no firm D call. Input material: PBMCs or T cells enriched from blood (not recorded which). This receptor was identified in a woman aged 25 to 39 who had recovered from COVID-19. CDR3 bases: TGCGCCAGCAGCCTGAGCCGTAGCTCCTACAATGAGCAGTTCTTC. Translating gives CASSLSRSSYNEQFF.